This TCR beta chain was observed in a study of T cells after yellow fever vaccination. Findings and caveats of the study: A minor fraction of clonotypes spanned both CD4 and CD8 compartments.

Researchers made TCR cDNA using 5'RACE template switching, and this step added a universal primer site and UMIs. MiXCR was run by TCRdb on the 5' RACE reads, yielding one entry per CDR3 protein. This table has approximately 120,000 distinct CDR3 sequences, under 8.5% appearing once. Per germline, CDR1 SNHLY and CDR2 FYNNEI. The J segment lost 2 bases and the V segment lost 6 bases, leaving 14 bases of the junction unmatched. The CDR3 extends over 18 amino acids. This clonotype was picked up many times. Its antigen is not identified. This clonotype was obtained from a man younger than 35 who received the YFV17D yellow fever vaccine. The chain has TRBV2 and TRBJ2-1; 9 nucleotides match TRBD1. Material: CD4+ T cells sorted from PBMCs, obtained 10 to 11 days after the first yellow fever vaccination. The CDR3 coding sequence is TGTGCCAGCAGAACAGGGGGGTCGGGACAGGGAGCCTACAATGAGCAGTTCTTC. The encoded protein is CASRTGGSGQGAYNEQFF.